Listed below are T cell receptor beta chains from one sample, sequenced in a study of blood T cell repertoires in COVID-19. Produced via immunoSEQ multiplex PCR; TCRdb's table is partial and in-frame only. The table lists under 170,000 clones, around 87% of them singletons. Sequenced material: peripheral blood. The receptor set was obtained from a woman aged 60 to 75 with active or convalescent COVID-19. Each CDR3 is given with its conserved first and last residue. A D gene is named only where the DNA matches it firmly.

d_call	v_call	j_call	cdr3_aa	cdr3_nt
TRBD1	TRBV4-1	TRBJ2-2	CASSQDFGTGGIGELFF	TGCGCCAGCAGCCAAGATTTTGGGACAGGGGGCATCGGGGAGCTGTTTTTT
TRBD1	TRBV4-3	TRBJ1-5	CASSPDRDPMKTQHF	TGCGCCAGCAGCCCCGACAGGGATCCCATGAAGACCCAGCATTTT
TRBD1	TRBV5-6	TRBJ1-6	CASSSAGTGISPLHF	TGTGCCAGCAGCTCTGCCGGGACAGGGATTTCACCCCTCCACTTT
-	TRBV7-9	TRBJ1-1	CASSPQVNTEAFF	TGTGCCAGCAGCCCGCAGGTAAACACTGAAGCTTTCTTT
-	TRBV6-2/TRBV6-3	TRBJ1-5	CASSYSKTRNQPQHF	TGTGCCAGCAGTTACTCCAAAACAAGAAATCAGCCCCAGCATTTT
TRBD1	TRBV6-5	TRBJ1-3	CASSSTGGPGNTIYF	TGTGCCAGCAGTTCGACAGGGGGCCCGGGAAACACCATATATTTT
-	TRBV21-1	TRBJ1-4	CGSQTRGYNEKLFF	TGTGGATCCCAGACAAGGGGGTACAATGAAAAACTGTTTTTT
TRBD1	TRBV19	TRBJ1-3	CASSLLTGAGNTIYF	TGTGCCAGTAGCCTACTGACAGGGGCTGGAAACACCATATATTTT
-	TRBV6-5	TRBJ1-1	CASHQALVLQAFF	TGTGCCAGCCACCAGGCTTTGGTGTTGCAAGCTTTCTTT
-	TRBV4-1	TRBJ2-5	CASSQGQQETQYF	TGCGCCAGCAGCCAAGGACAGCAAGAGACCCAGTACTTC